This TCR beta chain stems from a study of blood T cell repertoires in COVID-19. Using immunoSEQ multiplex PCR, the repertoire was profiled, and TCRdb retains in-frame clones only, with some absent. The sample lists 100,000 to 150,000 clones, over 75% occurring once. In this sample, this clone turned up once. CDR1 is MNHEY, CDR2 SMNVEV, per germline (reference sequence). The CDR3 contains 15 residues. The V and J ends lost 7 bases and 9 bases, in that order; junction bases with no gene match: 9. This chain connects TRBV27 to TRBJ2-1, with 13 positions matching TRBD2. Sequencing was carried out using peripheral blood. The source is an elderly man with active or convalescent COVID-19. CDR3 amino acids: CASTPLLAGGLEQFF. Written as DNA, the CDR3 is TGTGCCAGCACTCCCTTACTAGCGGGAGGGCTTGAGCAGTTCTTC.